Listed below are T cell receptor beta chains from one sample, sequenced in a study of blood T cell repertoires in COVID-19. Produced via immunoSEQ multiplex PCR; TCRdb's table is partial and in-frame only. The sample contains under 300,000 clones, approximately 84% of which appear only once. Material: peripheral blood. The source of these receptors is a human donor with COVID-19, enrolled during active disease. The donor label of this sample is uncertain. The CDR3 runs from the conserved cysteine through the conserved F or W. The D gene is left open where the match is weak. Some rows mark clone size as missing; the rest say once, few, many or name a class of expanded clone.

TRBV19	NA	TRBJ1-5	NA	TGTGCCAGTAGTATAGGGGGCAGCAATCAGCCCCAGCATTTT	CASSIGGSNQPQHF
TRBV6-5	TRBD2	TRBJ2-5	NA	TGTGCCAGCAGGCAGCGGGGGGAAGAGACCCAGTACTTC	CASRQRGEETQYF
TRBV11-2	NA	TRBJ2-3	NA	TGTGCCAGCAGCCCCAATCCAGGGGCGGATACGCAGTATTTT	CASSPNPGADTQYF
TRBV6-2/TRBV6-3	TRBD1	TRBJ2-7	NA	TGTGCCAGCAGTTGGACAGGGGGCTACGAGCAGTACTTC	CASSWTGGYEQYF
TRBV19	NA	TRBJ2-7	NA	TGTGCCAGTAGCCCTACGGGGATCGAGCAGTACTTC	CASSPTGIEQYF
TRBV14	NA	TRBJ1-5	NA	TGTGCCAGCAGCCAAGGAGGGTCCCCCAATCAGCCCCAGCATTTT	CASSQGGSPNQPQHF
TRBV4-1	TRBD2	TRBJ2-5	NA	TGCGCCAGCAGCCCCCGACTAGCGGGAGGCGGGGAGACCCAGTACTTC	CASSPRLAGGGETQYF
TRBV28	NA	TRBJ2-7	NA	TGTGCCAGCACCTTAGGGGGGGGAGTGAACTACGAGCAGTACTTC	CASTLGGGVNYEQYF
TRBV6-5	TRBD2	TRBJ2-1	once	TGTGCCAGCAGAACTAGCGGGAGTTTAGGGGAGCAGTTCTTC	CASRTSGSLGEQFF
TRBV9	NA	TRBJ1-3	NA	TGTGCCAGCAGCCCCTTAGCCACACAAGGGGGAAGAGACACCATATATTTT	CASSPLATQGGRDTIYF
TRBV11-2	NA	TRBJ1-4	NA	TGTGCCAGCAGCTTCTTTGCAACTAATGAAAAACTGTTTTTT	CASSFFATNEKLFF
TRBV6-2/TRBV6-3	TRBD2	TRBJ2-2	NA	TGTGCCAGCAGTTACCGGGCGGGAGGGGTGACGAACACCGGGGAGCTGTTTTTT	CASSYRAGGVTNTGELFF
TRBV30	NA	TRBJ1-6	NA	TGTGCCTGGAGAACCAGGGGAAATTCACCCCTCCACTTT	CAWRTRGNSPLHF
TRBV11-2	NA	TRBJ2-7	NA	TGTGCCAGCAGCTTGGCGGGACAGCCTAGAAAGTACTTC	CASSLAGQPRKYF
TRBV5-6	NA	TRBJ2-7	NA	TGTGCCAGCAGCTTGATCGGCGAGCAGTACTTC	CASSLIGEQYF
TRBV5-1	TRBD2	TRBJ2-7	NA	TGCGCCAGCAGCTTGGCCCCTCGGACTAGCGGGAGGTTCGAGCAGTACTTC	CASSLAPRTSGRFEQYF
TRBV7-7	TRBD1	TRBJ2-7	NA	TGTGCTAGCAGCCCAGCCGCGGGACAGGGAACCGAGCAGTACTTC	CASSPAAGQGTEQYF
TRBV9	NA	TRBJ1-1	NA	TGTGCCAGCAGGCAGATGAACACTGAAGCTTTCTTT	CASRQMNTEAFF
TRBV10-3	NA	TRBJ2-7	NA	TGTGCCATCAGTGAGCCTCAGCGGTACTCCTACGAGCAGTACTTC	CAISEPQRYSYEQYF
TRBV9	TRBD2	TRBJ2-5	NA	TGTGCCAGCAGTAGTAGCGGGAGGAAAGAGACCCAGTACTTC	CASSSSGRKETQYF
TRBV6-4	NA	TRBJ1-1	NA	TGTGCCAGCAGGAGGCATTATGCGAACACTGAAGCTTTCTTT	CASRRHYANTEAFF
TRBV19	TRBD1	TRBJ2-7	NA	TGTGCCAGTAGTCTTGGGGACAGGGGCGCCAGCTCCTACGAGCAGTACTTC	CASSLGDRGASSYEQYF
TRBV30	TRBD2	TRBJ2-1	once	TGTGCCTGGAGTGAAAGACTAGCGGGAAACAATGAGCAGTTCTTC	CAWSERLAGNNEQFF
TRBV5-1	TRBD2	TRBJ2-3	NA	TGCGCCAGCAGCGATGGGACTAGCGGGAGAATATTAGATACGCAGTATTTT	CASSDGTSGRILDTQYF
TRBV19	NA	TRBJ2-7	many	TGTGCCAGTAGCTCCCGACTTCCCCCCTCCTACGAGCAGTACTTC	CASSSRLPPSYEQYF
TRBV3-1/TRBV3-2	NA	TRBJ2-3	NA	TGTGCCAGCAGCCAAGATCCGGGGGTTCGCACAGATACGCAGTATTTT	CASSQDPGVRTDTQYF
TRBV30	NA	TRBJ1-1	many	TGTGCCTGGAAGGCTTTCCCGGGGACTGAAGCTTTCTTT	CAWKAFPGTEAFF
TRBV9	TRBD1	TRBJ1-1	NA	TGTGCCAGCAGCGTAGAGGGACAGGGTTCCGCTGAAGCTTTCTTT	CASSVEGQGSAEAFF
TRBV15	NA	TRBJ2-1	NA	TGTGCCACCAGCAGGAGTTCTGGAGGATACTACAATGAGCAGTTCTTC	CATSRSSGGYYNEQFF
TRBV28	NA	TRBJ2-6	few	TGTGCCAGCAGTTACCAGGGGACTGGGGCCAACGTCCTGACTTTC	CASSYQGTGANVLTF
TRBV2	TRBD1	TRBJ2-1	NA	TGTGCCAGCAGTTGGACAGGTAGCAATGAGCAGTTCTTC	CASSWTGSNEQFF
TRBV5-3	NA	TRBJ1-2	NA	TGTGCCAGAAGGTCAGGGGAATTTGGCTATGGCTACACCTTC	CARRSGEFGYGYTF
TRBV5-8	NA	TRBJ2-7	NA	TGTGCCAGCAGCATCCGACAGGCCCCTGAGGCGCAGTACTTC	CASSIRQAPEAQYF
TRBV7-2	NA	TRBJ2-3	NA	TGTGCCAGCAGCCTGGGGGCGGCCGGTGGTGCAGATACGCAGTATTTT	CASSLGAAGGADTQYF
TRBV27	NA	TRBJ1-4	NA	TGTGCCAGCAGTTCGACAGCCCTGGCAACTAATGAAAAACTGTTTTTT	CASSSTALATNEKLFF
TRBV9	NA	TRBJ1-2	NA	TGTGCCAGCAGCGCCCTCCGTCGGGGGGACTATGGCTACACCTTC	CASSALRRGDYGYTF
TRBV24-1	NA	TRBJ2-1	once	TGTGCCACCAGTGACGGAGGATGGGGTGAGCAGTTCTTC	CATSDGGWGEQFF
TRBV5-1	TRBD2	TRBJ2-7	NA	TGCGCCAGCAGCTTTACGGGAGGGCCCCCCAACGAGCAGTACTTC	CASSFTGGPPNEQYF
TRBV7-2	NA	TRBJ2-1	NA	TGTGCCAGCAGCTTTGCTCTTAGACTAGATCGAAAAATTAGTGAGCAGTTCTTC	CASSFALRLDRKISEQFF
TRBV14	NA	TRBJ1-6	NA	TGTGCCAGCAGCAGCTCCATTAATTCACCCCTCCACTTT	CASSSSINSPLHF
TRBV19	NA	TRBJ2-3	few	TGTGCCAGTAGCCCATCTAGCGGAGGGGGGGGCACAGATACGCAGTATTTT	CASSPSSGGGGTDTQYF
TRBV19	NA	TRBJ1-2	NA	TGTGCCAGTAGTATAAGGCTCTACCCCCAGGGCTATGGCTACACCTTC	CASSIRLYPQGYGYTF
TRBV11-2	TRBD2	TRBJ2-3	NA	TGTGCCAGCAGCTTAAGACTAGCGGGGTCCACAGATACGCAGTATTTT	CASSLRLAGSTDTQYF
TRBV5-1	TRBD2	TRBJ2-1	NA	TGCGCCAGCAGCGGGCGGACTAGCGGGAGGGATCTTAATGAGCAGTTCTTC	CASSGRTSGRDLNEQFF
TRBV11-3	TRBD2	TRBJ2-1	NA	TGTGCCAGCAGCCCCCAGGCGGGAGCCTACAATGAGCAGTTCTTC	CASSPQAGAYNEQFF
TRBV19	NA	TRBJ1-5	NA	TGTGCCAGTAGCATAGCGGGTAATCAGCCCCAGCATTTT	CASSIAGNQPQHF
TRBV5-1	NA	TRBJ1-1	NA	TGCGCCAGCAGCTTGGGACAACCGAACACTGAAGCTTTCTTT	CASSLGQPNTEAFF
TRBV30	NA	TRBJ1-1	few	TGTGCCTGGAGTAGGCCTCGTGGGGCAGGGTGGGGGGACACTGAAGCTTTCTTT	CAWSRPRGAGWGDTEAFF
TRBV9	NA	TRBJ2-3	NA	TGTGCCAGCAGCGGCACACAGGGTACGCAGTATTTT	CASSGTQGTQYF
TRBV5-5	NA	TRBJ2-5	NA	TGTGCCAGCAGCCCCCTGGCCCAAGAGACCCAGTACTTC	CASSPLAQETQYF
TRBV7-2	TRBD1	TRBJ1-6	NA	TGTGCCAGCAGCCGGACAGGGGTCTATTCACCCCTCCACTTT	CASSRTGVYSPLHF
TRBV24-1	TRBD2	TRBJ2-1	NA	TGTGCCACCAGTGATTTGCTACCTAGCGGGAGTGTCAGCTCCTACAATGAGCAGTTCTTC	CATSDLLPSGSVSSYNEQFF
TRBV20-1	NA	TRBJ2-3	NA	TGCAGTGCTAGTCCTCCTAACCCTAGCGACACAGATACGCAGTATTTT	CSASPPNPSDTDTQYF
TRBV3-1/TRBV3-2	NA	TRBJ1-3	NA	TGTGCCAGCAGCCAAGGAGGGGTAGACAGGAGCTCTGGAAACACCATATATTTT	CASSQGGVDRSSGNTIYF